These 7 T cell receptor beta chains originate from one sample sequenced in a study of blood T cells in healthy people across ages. The use of a sample-barcoded 5' primer and a J-beta primer mix characterized a second PCR of 7 to 11 cycles. TCRdb reprocessed the 5' RACE reads via MiXCR and lists one record per CDR3 protein. The sample includes fewer than 950,000 distinct CDR3 sequences, about 53% of them seen just once. Sequencing used blood. These receptors all come from an older man in good health.

V usage is TRBV12-3 or TRBV12-4 and J usage is TRBJ2-1; no firm D call. Trimming cost V 6 bases and J 7 bases, with 13 bases left between them. This CDR3 is built from 13 residues. The CDR3 spells CASRTLVTNEQFF. The CDR3 nucleotides read TGTGCCAGCAGGACGCTAGTGACTAATGAGCAGTTCTTC.

V is TRBV9 and J is TRBJ1-2; D gene uncertain. Looked up from germline, CDR1 is SGDLS and CDR2 is YYNGEE. CDR3 length equals 16 residues. Trimming removed 4 bases at V and 4 bases at J, with 20 bases between. The CDR3 region is CASSPSPGQSGYGYTF. Written as DNA, the CDR3 is TGTGCCAGCAGCCCTTCGCCGGGTCAGAGTGGCTATGGCTACACCTTC.

The CDR3 is CASSSPTQETQYF. The CDR3 DNA is TGTGCCAGCAGTTCCCCCACCCAAGAGACCCAGTACTTC. The J gene is TRBJ2-5, the V gene TRBV28; D uncertain. Germline loops: CDR1 MDHEN, CDR2 SYDVKM. V dropped 4 bases and J dropped 1 base, with 7 bases sitting between them. The CDR3 length is 13 residues.

The rearrangement links TRBV12-3 or TRBV12-4 to TRBJ1-4; D is unclear. Trimming took 8 bases from V and 8 from J, leaving 15 bases between them. The CDR3 has 13 amino acids. CDR3 sequence (DNA): TGTGCCAGCGGCTTCGAGGTCGGCGAAAAACTGTTTTTT. It yields the protein CASGFEVGEKLFF.

This clonotype was recorded a few times. The CDR3 DNA is TGTGCCAGCAGTGCAGAGGGTACCTATGGCTACACCTTC. It yields the protein CASSAEGTYGYTF. This sequence joins TRBV6-4 and TRBJ1-2; D is ambiguous. The V end was cut by 4 bases, the J end by 4 bases, with 10 bases between. Germline CDR1 reads MRHNA; CDR2 reads SNTAGT. The CDR3 length is 13 residues.

The rearrangement uses TRBV14 and TRBJ2-5; no clear D gene. CDR1 and CDR2 from the germline V gene are SGHDN and FVKESK. V was pared by 5 bases and J by 6 bases, with 13 bases between. The CDR3 spans 13 residues. The CDR3 DNA reads TGTGCCAGCAGCGAGAGGCAGGTCCAGACCCAGTACTTC. Protein sequence: CASSERQVQTQYF.

The chain recombines TRBV29-1 with TRBJ2-5, with D possibly matching TRBD1 (7 bases). The J call may be in error: the DNA end matches TRBJ2-7 better. The V gene's germline CDR1 is SQVTM and CDR2 ANQGSEA. This CDR3 has 13 residues. The CDR3, as DNA: TGCAGCGTTGAAGGTCAGGGGGGCGGCGAGCAGTACTTC. Its translation: CSVEGQGGGEQYF.